This paragraph reports one T cell receptor beta chain. These data belong to a study of blood T cell repertoires in COVID-19. Using immunoSEQ multiplex PCR, the repertoire was profiled, and TCRdb retains in-frame clones only, with some absent. The sample gives roughly 11,000 clones, around 83% of which show up once; less than 6% is in the top ten. Germline lookup yields CDR1 MNHNS and CDR2 SASEGT. V was clipped by 3 bases and J by 2 bases, with 11 bases between them. The CDR3 is 14 amino acids. This receptor was obtained from a human donor in a cohort sampled during active COVID-19. What was sequenced was peripheral blood. This chain connects TRBV6-1 to TRBJ2-7; unclear D gene. The CDR3 nucleotides read TGTGCCAGCAGTGAGGCATTTCCGACCTACGAGCAGTACTTC. Protein product: CASSEAFPTYEQYF.